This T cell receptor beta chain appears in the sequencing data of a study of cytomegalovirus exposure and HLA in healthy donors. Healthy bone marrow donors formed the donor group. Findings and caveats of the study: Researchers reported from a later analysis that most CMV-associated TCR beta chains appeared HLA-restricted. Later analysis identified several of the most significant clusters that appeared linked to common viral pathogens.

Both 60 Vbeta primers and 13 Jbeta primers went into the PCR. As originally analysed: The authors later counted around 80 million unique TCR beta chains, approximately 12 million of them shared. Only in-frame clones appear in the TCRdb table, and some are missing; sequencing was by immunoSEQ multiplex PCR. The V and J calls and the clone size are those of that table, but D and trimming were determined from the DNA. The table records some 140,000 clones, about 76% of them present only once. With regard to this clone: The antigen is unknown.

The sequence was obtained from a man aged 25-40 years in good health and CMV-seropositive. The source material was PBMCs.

This CDR3 is CASSLMGGGGNTIYF. As DNA, the CDR3 is TGTGCCAGCAGTTTAATGGGCGGAGGGGGAAACACCATATATTTT. This chain links TRBV27 with TRBJ1-3; no definite D call. Between the trimmed V and J ends, which lost 2 bases and 4 bases, there was a span of 12 bases. The germline CDR1 and CDR2 sequences are MNHEY and SMNVEV (reference sequence). The CDR3 extends over 15 amino acids.